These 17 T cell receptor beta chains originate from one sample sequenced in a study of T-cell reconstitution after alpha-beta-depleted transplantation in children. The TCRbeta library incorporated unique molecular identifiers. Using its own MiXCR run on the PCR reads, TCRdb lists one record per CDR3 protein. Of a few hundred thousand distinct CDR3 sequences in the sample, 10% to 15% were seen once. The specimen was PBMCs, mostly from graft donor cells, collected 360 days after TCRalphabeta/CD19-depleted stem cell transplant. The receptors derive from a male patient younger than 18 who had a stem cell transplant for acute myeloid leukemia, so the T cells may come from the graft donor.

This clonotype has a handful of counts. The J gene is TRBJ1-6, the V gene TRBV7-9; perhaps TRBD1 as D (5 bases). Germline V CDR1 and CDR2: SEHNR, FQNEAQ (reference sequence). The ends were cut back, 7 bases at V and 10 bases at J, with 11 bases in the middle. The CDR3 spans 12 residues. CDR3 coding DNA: TGTGCCAGCATGGGGGAGGGATCACCCCTCCACTTT. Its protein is CASMGEGSPLHF.

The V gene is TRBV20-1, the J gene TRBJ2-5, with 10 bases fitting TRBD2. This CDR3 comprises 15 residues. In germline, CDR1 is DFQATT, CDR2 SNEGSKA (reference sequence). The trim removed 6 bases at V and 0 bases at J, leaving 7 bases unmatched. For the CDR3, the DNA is TGCAGTGCACTAAGACTAGCGGGCAACCAAGAGACCCAGTACTTC. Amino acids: CSALRLAGNQETQYF.

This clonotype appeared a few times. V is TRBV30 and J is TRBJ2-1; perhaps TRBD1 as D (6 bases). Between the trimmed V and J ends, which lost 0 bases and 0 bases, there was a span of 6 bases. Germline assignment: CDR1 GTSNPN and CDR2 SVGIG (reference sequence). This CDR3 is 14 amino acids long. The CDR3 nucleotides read TGTGCCTGGAGTGTAGGGGGCTCCTACAATGAGCAGTTCTTC. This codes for CAWSVGGSYNEQFF.

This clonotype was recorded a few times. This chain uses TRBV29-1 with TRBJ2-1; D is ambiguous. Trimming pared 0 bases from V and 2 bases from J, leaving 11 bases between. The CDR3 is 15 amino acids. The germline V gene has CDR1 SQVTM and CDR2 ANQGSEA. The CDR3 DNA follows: TGCAGCGTTGAAGATAGGATCTTAGCCTACAATGAGCAGTTCTTC. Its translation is CSVEDRILAYNEQFF.

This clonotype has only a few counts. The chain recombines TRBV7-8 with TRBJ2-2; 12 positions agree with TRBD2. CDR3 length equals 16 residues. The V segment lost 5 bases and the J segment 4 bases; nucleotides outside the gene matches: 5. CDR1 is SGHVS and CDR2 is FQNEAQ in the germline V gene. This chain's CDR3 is CASSQTSGSITGELFF. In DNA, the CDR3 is TGTGCCAGCAGCCAGACTAGCGGGAGCATCACCGGGGAGCTGTTTTTT.

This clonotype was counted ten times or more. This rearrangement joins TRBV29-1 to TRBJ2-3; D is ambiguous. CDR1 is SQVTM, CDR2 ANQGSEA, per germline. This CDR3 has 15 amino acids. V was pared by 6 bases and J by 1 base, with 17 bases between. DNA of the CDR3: TGCAGCGTCGCCTCCCGAGTGGTGGGCACAGATACGCAGTATTTT. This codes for CSVASRVVGTDTQYF.

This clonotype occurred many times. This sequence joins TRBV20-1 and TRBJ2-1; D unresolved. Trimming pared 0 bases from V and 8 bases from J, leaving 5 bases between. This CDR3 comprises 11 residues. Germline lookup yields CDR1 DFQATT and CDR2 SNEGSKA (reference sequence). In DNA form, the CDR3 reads TGCAGTGCTAGAGATCCCCATGAGCAGTTCTTC. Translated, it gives CSARDPHEQFF.

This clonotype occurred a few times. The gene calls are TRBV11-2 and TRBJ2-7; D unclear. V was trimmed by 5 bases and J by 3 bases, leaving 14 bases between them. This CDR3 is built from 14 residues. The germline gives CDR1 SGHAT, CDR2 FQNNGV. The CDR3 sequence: CASSLRSGYYEQYF. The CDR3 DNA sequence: TGTGCCAGCAGCCTTCGATCTGGTTACTACGAGCAGTACTTC. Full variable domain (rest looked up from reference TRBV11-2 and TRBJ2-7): EAGVAQSPRYKIIEKRQSVAFWCNPISGHATLYWYQQILGQGPKLLIQFQNNGVVDDSQLPKDRFSAERLKGVDSTLKIQPAKLEDSAVYLCASSLRSGYYEQYFGPGTRLTVT.

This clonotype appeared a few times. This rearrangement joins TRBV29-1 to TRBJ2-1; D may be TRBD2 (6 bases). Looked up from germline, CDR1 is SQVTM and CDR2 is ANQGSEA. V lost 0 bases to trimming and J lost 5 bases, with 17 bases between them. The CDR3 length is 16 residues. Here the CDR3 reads CSVEDLRWEAHNEQFF. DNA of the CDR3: TGCAGCGTTGAAGATCTTAGGTGGGAGGCTCACAATGAGCAGTTCTTC.

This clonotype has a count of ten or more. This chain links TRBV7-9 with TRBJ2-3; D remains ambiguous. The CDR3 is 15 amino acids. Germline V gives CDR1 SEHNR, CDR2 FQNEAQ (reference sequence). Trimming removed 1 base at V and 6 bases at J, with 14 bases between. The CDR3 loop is CASSLDEATTDTQYF. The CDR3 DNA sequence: TGTGCCAGCAGCTTAGATGAGGCAACTACTGATACGCAGTATTTT. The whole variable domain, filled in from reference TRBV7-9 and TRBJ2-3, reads DTGVSQNPRHKITKRGQNVTFRCDPISEHNRLYWYRQTLGQGPEFLTYFQNEAQLEKSRLLSDRFSAERPKGSFSTLEIQRTEQGDSAMYLCASSLDEATTDTQYFGPGTRLTVL.

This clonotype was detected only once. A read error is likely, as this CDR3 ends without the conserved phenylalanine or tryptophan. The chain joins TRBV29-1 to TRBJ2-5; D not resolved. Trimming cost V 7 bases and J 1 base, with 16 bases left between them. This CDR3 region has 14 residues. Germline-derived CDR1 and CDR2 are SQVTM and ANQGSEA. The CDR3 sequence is CSARVGAVQETQYC. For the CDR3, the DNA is TGCAGCGCCCGGGTGGGCGCGGTCCAAGAGACCCAGTACTGC.

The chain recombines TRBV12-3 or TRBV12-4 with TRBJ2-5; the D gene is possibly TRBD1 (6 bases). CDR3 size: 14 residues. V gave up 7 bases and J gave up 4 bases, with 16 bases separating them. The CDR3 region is CASTHREVRETQYF. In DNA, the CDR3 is TGTGCCAGCACCCACAGGGAAGTCCGAGAGACCCAGTACTTC.

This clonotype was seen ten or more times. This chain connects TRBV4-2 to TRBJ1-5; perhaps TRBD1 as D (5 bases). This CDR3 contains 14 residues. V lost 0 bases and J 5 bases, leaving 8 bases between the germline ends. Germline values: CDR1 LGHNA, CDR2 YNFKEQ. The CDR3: CASSQDGGDQPQHF. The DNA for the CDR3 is TGTGCCAGCAGCCAAGACGGAGGGGATCAGCCCCAGCATTTT.

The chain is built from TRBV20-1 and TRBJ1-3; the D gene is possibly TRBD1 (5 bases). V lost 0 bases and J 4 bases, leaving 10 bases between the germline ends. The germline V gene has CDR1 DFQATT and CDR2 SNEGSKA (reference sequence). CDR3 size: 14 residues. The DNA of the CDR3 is TGCAGTGCTAGAGAGGCAGGGCGGGGAAACACCATATATTTT. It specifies CSAREAGRGNTIYF.

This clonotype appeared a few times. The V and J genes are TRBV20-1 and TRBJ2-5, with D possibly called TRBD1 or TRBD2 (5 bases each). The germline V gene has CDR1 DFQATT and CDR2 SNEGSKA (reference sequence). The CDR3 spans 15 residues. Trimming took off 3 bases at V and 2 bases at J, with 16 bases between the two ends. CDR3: CSASYIGGIQETQYF. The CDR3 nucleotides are TGCAGTGCTAGCTATATTGGGGGTATACAAGAGACCCAGTACTTC.

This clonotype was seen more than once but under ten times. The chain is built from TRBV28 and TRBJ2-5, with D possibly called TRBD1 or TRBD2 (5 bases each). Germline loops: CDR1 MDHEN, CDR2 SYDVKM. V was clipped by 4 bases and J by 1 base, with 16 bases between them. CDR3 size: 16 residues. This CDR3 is CASSWGSMAGQETQYF. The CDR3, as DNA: TGTGCCAGCAGTTGGGGCTCTATGGCGGGCCAAGAGACCCAGTACTTC. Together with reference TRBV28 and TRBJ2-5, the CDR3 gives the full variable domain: DVKVTQSSRYLVKRTGEKVFLECVQDMDHENMFWYRQDPGLGLRLIYFSYDVKMKEKGDIPEGYSVSREKKERFSLILESASTNQTSMYLCASSWGSMAGQETQYFGPGTRLLVL.

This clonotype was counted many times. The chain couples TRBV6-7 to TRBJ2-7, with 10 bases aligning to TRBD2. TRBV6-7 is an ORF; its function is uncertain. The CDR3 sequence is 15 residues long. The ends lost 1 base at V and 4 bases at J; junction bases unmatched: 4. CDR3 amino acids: CASSYWLAGEYEQYF. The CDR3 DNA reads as TGTGCCAGCAGTTACTGGCTAGCGGGAGAGTACGAGCAGTACTTC.